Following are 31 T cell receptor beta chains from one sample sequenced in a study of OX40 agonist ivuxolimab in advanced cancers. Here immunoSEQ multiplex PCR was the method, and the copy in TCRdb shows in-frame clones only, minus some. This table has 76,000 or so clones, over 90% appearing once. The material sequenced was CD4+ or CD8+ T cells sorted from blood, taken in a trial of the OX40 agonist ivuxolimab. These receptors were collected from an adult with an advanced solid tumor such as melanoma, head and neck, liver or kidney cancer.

The CDR3 loop is CASSLAMGNEQYF. In DNA form, the CDR3 reads TGTGCCAGCAGCTTAGCCATGGGGAACGAGCAGTACTTC. This chain joins TRBV7-9 and TRBJ2-7, with D unclear. The germline CDR1 and CDR2 sequences are SEHNR and FQNEAQ (reference sequence). The CDR3 has 13 residues. The ends were cut back, 0 bases at V and 5 bases at J, with 8 bases in the middle.

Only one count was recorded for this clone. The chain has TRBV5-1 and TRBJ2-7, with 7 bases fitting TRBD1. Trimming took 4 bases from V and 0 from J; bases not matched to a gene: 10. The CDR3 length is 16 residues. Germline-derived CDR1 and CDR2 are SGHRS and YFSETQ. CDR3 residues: CASSPGQPFISYEQYF. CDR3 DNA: TGCGCCAGCAGCCCGGGACAGCCTTTTATCTCCTACGAGCAGTACTTC.

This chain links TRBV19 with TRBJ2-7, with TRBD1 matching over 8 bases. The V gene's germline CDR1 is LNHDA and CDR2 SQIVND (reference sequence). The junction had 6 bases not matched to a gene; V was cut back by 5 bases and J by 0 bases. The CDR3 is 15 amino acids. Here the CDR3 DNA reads TGTGCCAGTAGTCAATCGGACAGGGCCTCCTACGAGCAGTACTTC. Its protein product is CASSQSDRASYEQYF.

The CDR3 reads CATSRGGPPPEEKLFF. In DNA, the CDR3 is TGTGCCACCAGCAGAGGGGGACCCCCACCGGAGGAAAAACTGTTTTTT. J is TRBJ1-4 and V is TRBV15, with D possibly matching TRBD1 (5 bases). Trimming pared 1 base from V and 8 bases from J, leaving 17 bases between. The CDR3 consists of 16 residues. Germline CDR1 reads LNHNV; CDR2 reads YYDKDF (reference sequence).

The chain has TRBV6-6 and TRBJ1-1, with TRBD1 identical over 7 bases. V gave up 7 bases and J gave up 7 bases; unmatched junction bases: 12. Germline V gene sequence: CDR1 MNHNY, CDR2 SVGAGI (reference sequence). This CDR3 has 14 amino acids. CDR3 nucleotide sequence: TGTGCCAGCACCAACAACGACAGGGAGGTTGAAGCTTTCTTT. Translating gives CASTNNDREVEAFF.

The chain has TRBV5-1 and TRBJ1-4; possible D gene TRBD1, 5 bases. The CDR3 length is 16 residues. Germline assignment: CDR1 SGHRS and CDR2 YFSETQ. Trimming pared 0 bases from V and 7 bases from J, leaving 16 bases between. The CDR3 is CASSLEVGVRGEKLFF. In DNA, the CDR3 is TGCGCCAGCAGCTTGGAAGTGGGGGTTCGGGGTGAAAAACTGTTTTTT.

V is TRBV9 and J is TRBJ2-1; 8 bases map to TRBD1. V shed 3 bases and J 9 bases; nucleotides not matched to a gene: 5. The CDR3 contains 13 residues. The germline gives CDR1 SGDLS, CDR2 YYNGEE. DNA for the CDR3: TGTGCCAGCAGCGCCCCGGACAGGGTTGAGCAGTTCTTC. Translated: CASSAPDRVEQFF.

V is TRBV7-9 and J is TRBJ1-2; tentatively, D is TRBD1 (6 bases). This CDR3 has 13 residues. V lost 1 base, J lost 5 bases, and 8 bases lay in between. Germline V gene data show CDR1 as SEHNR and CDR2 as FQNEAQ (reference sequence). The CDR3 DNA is TGTGCCAGCAGCTTAGTAACAGGGTATGGCTACACCTTC. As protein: CASSLVTGYGYTF. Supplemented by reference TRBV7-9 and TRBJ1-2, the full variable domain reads DTGVSQNPRHKITKRGQNVTFRCDPISEHNRLYWYRQTLGQGPEFLTYFQNEAQLEKSRLLSDRFSAERPKGSFSTLEIQRTEQGDSAMYLCASSLVTGYGYTFGSGTRLTVV.

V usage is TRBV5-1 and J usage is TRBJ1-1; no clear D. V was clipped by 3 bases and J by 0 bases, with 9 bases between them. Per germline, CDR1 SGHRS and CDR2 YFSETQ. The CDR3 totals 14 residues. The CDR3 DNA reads TGCGCCAGCAGCTCGGACTGGGTGAACACTGAAGCTTTCTTT. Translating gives CASSSDWVNTEAFF.

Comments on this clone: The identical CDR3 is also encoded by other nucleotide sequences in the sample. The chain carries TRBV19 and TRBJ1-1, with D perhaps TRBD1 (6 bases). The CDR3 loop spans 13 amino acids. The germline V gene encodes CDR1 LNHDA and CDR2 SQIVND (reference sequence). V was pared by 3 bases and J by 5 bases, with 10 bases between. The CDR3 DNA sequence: TGTGCCAGTAGTATTGGGGGCGGGACTGAAGCTTTCTTT. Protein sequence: CASSIGGGTEAFF.

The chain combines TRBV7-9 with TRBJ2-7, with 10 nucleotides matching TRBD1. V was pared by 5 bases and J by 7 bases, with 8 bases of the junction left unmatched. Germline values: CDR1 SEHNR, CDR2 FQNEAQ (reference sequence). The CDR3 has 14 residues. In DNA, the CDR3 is TGTGCCAGCAGCCACCCGGGACAGGGGAGAGAGCAGTACTTC. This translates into CASSHPGQGREQYF.

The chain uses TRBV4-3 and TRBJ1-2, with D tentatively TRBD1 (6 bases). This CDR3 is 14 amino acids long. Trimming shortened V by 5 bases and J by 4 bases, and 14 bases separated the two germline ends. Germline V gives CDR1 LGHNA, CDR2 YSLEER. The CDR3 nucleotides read TGCGCCAGCAGCGTCGCAGGGGAGGGCTATGGCTACACCTTC. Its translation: CASSVAGEGYGYTF.

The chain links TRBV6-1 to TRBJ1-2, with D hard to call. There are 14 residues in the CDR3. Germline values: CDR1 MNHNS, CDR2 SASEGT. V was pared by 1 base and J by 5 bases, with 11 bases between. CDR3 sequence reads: CASSEVGRQYGYTF. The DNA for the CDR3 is TGTGCCAGCAGTGAAGTCGGCAGGCAGTATGGCTACACCTTC.

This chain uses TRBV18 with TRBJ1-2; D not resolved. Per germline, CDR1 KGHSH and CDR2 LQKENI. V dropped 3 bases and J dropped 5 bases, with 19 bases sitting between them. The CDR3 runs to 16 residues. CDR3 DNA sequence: TGTGCCAGCTCACCCGATACCACACGTACAATTTATGGCTACACCTTC. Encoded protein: CASSPDTTRTIYGYTF.

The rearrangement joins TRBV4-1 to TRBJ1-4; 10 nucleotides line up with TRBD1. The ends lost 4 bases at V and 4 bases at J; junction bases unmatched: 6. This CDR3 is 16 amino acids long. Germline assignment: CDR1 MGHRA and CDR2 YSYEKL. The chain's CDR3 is CASSPGQGVGNEKLFF. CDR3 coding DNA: TGCGCCAGCAGCCCCGGACAGGGGGTTGGTAATGAAAAACTGTTTTTT.

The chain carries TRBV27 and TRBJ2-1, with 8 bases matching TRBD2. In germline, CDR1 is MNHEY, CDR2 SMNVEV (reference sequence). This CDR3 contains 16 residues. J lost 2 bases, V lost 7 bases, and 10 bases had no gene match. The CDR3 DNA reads TGTGCCAGCACCCCGGGACTAGTAGTGGCCTACAATGAGCAGTTCTTC. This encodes CASTPGLVVAYNEQFF.

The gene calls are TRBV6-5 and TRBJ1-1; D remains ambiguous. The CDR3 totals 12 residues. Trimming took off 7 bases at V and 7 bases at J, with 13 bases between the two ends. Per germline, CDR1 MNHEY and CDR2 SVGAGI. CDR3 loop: CASTIPRYEAFF. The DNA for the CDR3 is TGTGCCAGCACCATCCCCCGTTATGAAGCTTTCTTT.

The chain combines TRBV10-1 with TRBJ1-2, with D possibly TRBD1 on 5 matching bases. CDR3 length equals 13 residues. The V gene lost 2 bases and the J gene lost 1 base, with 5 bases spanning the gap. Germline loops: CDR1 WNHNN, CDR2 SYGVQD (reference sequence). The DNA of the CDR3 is TGCGCCAGCAGTGAGGGGGGTAACTATGGCTACACCTTC. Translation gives CASSEGGNYGYTF.

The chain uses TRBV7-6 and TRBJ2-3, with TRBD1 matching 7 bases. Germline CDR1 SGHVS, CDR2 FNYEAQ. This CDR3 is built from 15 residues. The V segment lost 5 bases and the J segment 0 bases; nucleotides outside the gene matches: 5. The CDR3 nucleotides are TGTGCCAGCAGCCCCCGGGACAGAAGCACAGATACGCAGTATTTT. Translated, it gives CASSPRDRSTDTQYF.

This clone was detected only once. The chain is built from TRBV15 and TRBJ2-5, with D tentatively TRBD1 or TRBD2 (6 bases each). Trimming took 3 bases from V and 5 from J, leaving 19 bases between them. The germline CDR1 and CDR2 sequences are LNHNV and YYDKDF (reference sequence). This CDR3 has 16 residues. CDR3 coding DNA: TGTGCCACCAGCAGTGGCCGTGTGGGGGGCGGGGAGACCCAGTACTTC. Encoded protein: CATSSGRVGGGETQYF.

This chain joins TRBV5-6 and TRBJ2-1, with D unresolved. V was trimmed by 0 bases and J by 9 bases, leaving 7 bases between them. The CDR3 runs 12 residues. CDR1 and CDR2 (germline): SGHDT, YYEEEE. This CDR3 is CASSLGWGEQFF. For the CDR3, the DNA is TGTGCCAGCAGCTTGGGGTGGGGTGAGCAGTTCTTC.

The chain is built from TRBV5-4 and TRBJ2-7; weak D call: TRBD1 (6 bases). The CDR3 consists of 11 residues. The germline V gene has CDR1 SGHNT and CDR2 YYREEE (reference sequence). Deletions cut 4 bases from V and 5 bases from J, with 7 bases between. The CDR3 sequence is CASSPGDEQYF. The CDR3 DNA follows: TGTGCCAGCAGCCCAGGGGACGAGCAGTACTTC.

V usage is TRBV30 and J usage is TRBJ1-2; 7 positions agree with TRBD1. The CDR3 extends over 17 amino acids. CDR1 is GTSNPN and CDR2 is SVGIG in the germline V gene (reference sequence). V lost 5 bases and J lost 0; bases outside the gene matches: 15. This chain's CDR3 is CAWGTPGTETSNYGYTF. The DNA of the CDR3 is TGTGCCTGGGGTACTCCCGGGACAGAGACCTCTAACTATGGCTACACCTTC.

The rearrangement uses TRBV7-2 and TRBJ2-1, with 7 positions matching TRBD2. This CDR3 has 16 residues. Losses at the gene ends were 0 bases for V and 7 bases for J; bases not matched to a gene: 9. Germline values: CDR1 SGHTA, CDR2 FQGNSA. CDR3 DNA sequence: TGTGCCAGCAGCTTAGCCCCCTGGACTAGGAGGAATGAGCAGTTCTTC. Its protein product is CASSLAPWTRRNEQFF. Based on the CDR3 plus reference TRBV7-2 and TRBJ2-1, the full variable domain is GAGVSQSPSNKVTEKGKDVELRCDPISGHTALYWYRQSLGQGLEFLIYFQGNSAPDKSGLPSDRFSAERTGGSVSTLTIQRTQQEDSAVYLCASSLAPWTRRNEQFFGPGTRLTVL.

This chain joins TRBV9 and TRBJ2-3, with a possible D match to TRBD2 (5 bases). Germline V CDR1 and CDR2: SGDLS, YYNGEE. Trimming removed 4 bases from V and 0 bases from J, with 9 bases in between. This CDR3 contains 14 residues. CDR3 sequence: CASSSRTSTDTQYF. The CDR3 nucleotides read TGTGCCAGCAGCTCTCGGACTAGCACAGATACGCAGTATTTT.

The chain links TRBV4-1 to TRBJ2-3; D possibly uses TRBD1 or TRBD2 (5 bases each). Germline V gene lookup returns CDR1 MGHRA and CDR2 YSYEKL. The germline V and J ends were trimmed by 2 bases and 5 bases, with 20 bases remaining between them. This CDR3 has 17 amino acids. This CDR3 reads CASSQRLTGGVGDTQYF. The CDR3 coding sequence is TGCGCCAGCAGCCAACGCCTCACTGGGGGAGTAGGAGATACGCAGTATTTT.

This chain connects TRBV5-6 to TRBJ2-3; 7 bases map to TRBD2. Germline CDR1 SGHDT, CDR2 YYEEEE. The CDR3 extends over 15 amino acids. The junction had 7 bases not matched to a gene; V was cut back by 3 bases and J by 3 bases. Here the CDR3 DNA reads TGTGCCAGCAGCTCTCTAGCGGAGGTTACAGATACGCAGTATTTT. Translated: CASSSLAEVTDTQYF.

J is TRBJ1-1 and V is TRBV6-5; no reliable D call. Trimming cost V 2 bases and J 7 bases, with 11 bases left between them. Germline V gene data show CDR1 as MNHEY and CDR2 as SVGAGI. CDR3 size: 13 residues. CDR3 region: CASSYEGVSEAFF. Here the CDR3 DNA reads TGTGCCAGCAGTTACGAGGGAGTCAGTGAAGCTTTCTTT.

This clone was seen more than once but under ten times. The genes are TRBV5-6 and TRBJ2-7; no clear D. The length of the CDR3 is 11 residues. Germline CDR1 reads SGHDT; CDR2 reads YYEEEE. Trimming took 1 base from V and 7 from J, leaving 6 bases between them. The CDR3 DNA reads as TGTGCCAGCAGCTTGTCCCGGGAGCAGTACTTC. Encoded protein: CASSLSREQYF.

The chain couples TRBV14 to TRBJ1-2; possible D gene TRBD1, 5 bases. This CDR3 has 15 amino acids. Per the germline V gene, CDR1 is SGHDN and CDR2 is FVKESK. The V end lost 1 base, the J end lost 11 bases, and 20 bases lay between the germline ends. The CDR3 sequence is CASSQVGVIPPGYTF. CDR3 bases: TGTGCCAGCAGCCAAGTGGGGGTAATCCCGCCCGGATACACCTTC.

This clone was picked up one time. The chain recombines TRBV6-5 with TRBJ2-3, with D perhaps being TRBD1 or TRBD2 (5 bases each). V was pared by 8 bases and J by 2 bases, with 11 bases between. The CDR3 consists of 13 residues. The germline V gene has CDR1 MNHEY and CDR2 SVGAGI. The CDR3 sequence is CASRGQTTDTQYF. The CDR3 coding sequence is TGTGCCAGCCGGGGCCAAACCACAGATACGCAGTATTTT.